The clone carrying this TCR beta chain was detected only once. The sample belongs to a study of blood T cell repertoires in COVID-19. Study-wide context: Sources were T cells, B-cell-depleted T cells, or PBMCs; the material itself was cDNA or gDNA.

Authors' analysis steps: It was from reference gene primer amplification that nucleated cell counts were estimated. TCRdb's table, derived via immunoSEQ multiplex PCR, lists solely in-frame clones and lacks some. V and J calls and clone size are copied from that table; D and trimming were computed from the DNA. The data show 30,000 to 40,000 clones, approximately 80% seen once. This CDR3 region has 15 residues. Trimming took 5 bases from V and 6 from J, leaving 19 bases between them. CDR1 is MNHNY and CDR2 is SVGAGI in the germline V gene (reference sequence). This TCR came from a woman aged 70 to 79 with acute or convalescent COVID-19. The J gene is TRBJ1-2, the V gene TRBV6-6; the D is unclear. Sequenced material: peripheral blood. The DNA of the CDR3 is TGTGCCAGCAGTCCCCCCCTTTGGAGCATACATGGCTACACCTTC. It yields the protein CASSPPLWSIHGYTF.